These 32 T cell receptor beta chains share one sample of origin, sequenced in a study of OX40 agonist ivuxolimab in advanced cancers. Here immunoSEQ multiplex PCR was the method, and the copy in TCRdb shows in-frame clones only, minus some. Of some 72,000 clones in the sample, 85% to 95% were seen once. Material: CD4+ or CD8+ T cells sorted from blood, obtained in a trial of the OX40 agonist ivuxolimab. The receptors shown here come from an adult with an advanced solid tumor such as melanoma, head and neck, liver or kidney cancer.

The rearrangement links TRBV10-1 to TRBJ2-1; TRBD2 matches at 11 bases. After removal of 9 bases from V and 10 bases from J, the junction contained 8 bases not matched to a gene. The CDR3 has 13 amino acids. Per germline, CDR1 WNHNN and CDR2 SYGVQD (reference sequence). The CDR3 DNA reads TGCGCCAGGCTACTAGCGGGAGAGGAGGAGCAGTTCTTC. Its translation: CARLLAGEEEQFF.

V gene TRBV5-5 combines with J gene TRBJ1-4, with D maybe TRBD1 (6 bases). The CDR3 covers 13 residues. The germline V gene encodes CDR1 SGHKS and CDR2 YYEKEE (reference sequence). Between the trimmed V and J ends, which lost 5 bases and 8 bases, there was a span of 13 bases. The DNA of the CDR3 is TGTGCCAGCAGACTGACAGGAGCGGAAAAACTGTTTTTT. This encodes CASRLTGAEKLFF.

The V and J genes are TRBV9 and TRBJ2-3; the D call may be TRBD1 or TRBD2 (6 bases each). The CDR3 has 16 residues. V lost 4 bases and J 0 bases, leaving 15 bases between the germline ends. Germline CDR1 is SGDLS and CDR2 is YYNGEE. DNA of the CDR3: TGTGCCAGCAGCCATGGGGGGCGGGTTAGCACAGATACGCAGTATTTT. It specifies CASSHGGRVSTDTQYF.

This chain connects TRBV5-1 to TRBJ2-1; 7 nucleotides agree with TRBD2. Unmatched junction bases numbered 4, after V lost 2 bases and J lost 2 bases. There are 15 residues in the CDR3. The V gene's germline CDR1 is SGHRS and CDR2 YFSETQ. The CDR3 region is CASSFTSATYNEQFF. The CDR3 nucleotides are TGCGCCAGCAGCTTCACTAGCGCCACCTACAATGAGCAGTTCTTC. Full variable domain (outside the CDR3, taken from reference TRBV5-1 and TRBJ2-1): KAGVTQTPRYLIKTRGQQVTLSCSPISGHRSVSWYQQTPGQGLQFLFEYFSETQRNKGNFPGRFSGRQFSNSRSEMNVSTLELGDSALYLCASSFTSATYNEQFFGPGTRLTVL.

The chain is built from TRBV6-1 and TRBJ1-6; tentative D call: TRBD1 (6 bases). The V end lost 7 bases, the J end lost 6 bases, and 13 bases lay between the germline ends. This CDR3 is built from 14 residues. The germline V gene encodes CDR1 MNHNS and CDR2 SASEGT. The CDR3: CASISRDINSPLHF. CDR3 nucleotide sequence: TGTGCCAGCATTAGCAGGGACATTAATTCACCCCTCCACTTT.

The J gene is TRBJ1-4, the V gene TRBV25-1; 9 bases agree with TRBD1. The CDR3 spans 15 residues. Germline V gives CDR1 MGHDK, CDR2 SYGVNS. The trim removed 3 bases at V and 8 bases at J, leaving 7 bases unmatched. The CDR3 spells CASSDMGQGREKLFF. CDR3 in DNA: TGTGCCAGCAGTGACATGGGACAGGGTCGAGAAAAACTGTTTTTT. Combining the CDR3 with reference TRBV25-1 and TRBJ1-4 gives the whole variable domain EADIYQTPRYLVIGTGKKITLECSQTMGHDKMYWYQQDPGMELHLIHYSYGVNSTEKGDLSSESTVSRIRTEHFPLTLESARPSHTSQYLCASSDMGQGREKLFFGSGTQLSVL.

This chain uses TRBV6-1 with TRBJ2-7; D call uncertain. The CDR3 extends over 15 amino acids. In germline, CDR1 is MNHNS, CDR2 SASEGT. The germline V and J ends were trimmed by 3 bases and 1 base, with 13 bases remaining between them. The CDR3 region is CASSETPGNSYEQYF. The CDR3 bases are TGTGCCAGCAGTGAGACCCCTGGTAATTCCTACGAGCAGTACTTC.

V is TRBV2 and J is TRBJ2-1; no firm D call. CDR1 SNHLY and CDR2 FYNNEI come from the germline V gene. V was shortened by 6 bases and J by 9 bases, with 21 bases between the two germline ends. The CDR3 covers 15 residues. CDR3 loop: CASRLLDLDGGEQFF. CDR3 coding DNA: TGTGCCAGCAGACTGTTAGATTTAGATGGCGGTGAGCAGTTCTTC.

This clone was detected a few times. The gene calls are TRBV7-9 and TRBJ2-7; 7 nucleotides line up with TRBD1. The trim removed 11 bases at V and 2 bases at J, leaving 15 bases unmatched. The germline V gene encodes CDR1 SEHNR and CDR2 FQNEAQ (reference sequence). The CDR3 is made up of 15 amino acids. DNA for the CDR3: TGTGCCGTCACTGCTATAGGGGGCGATCCCTACGAGCAGTACTTC. Translating it yields CAVTAIGGDPYEQYF.

The J gene is TRBJ2-5, the V gene TRBV2; 12 positions match TRBD2. The ends lost 6 bases at V and 5 bases at J; junction bases unmatched: 13. Germline CDR1 reads SNHLY; CDR2 reads FYNNEI. The CDR3 spans 17 residues. CDR3 in DNA: TGTGCCAGCAGGTTAACTAGCGGGGGGACCTCCGGGGAGACCCAGTACTTC. Translating gives CASRLTSGGTSGETQYF.

Concerning this clone: One end of the junction is discordant with germline, which a read error may explain. This chain connects TRBV29-1 to TRBJ2-3; 9 bases fit TRBD1. This CDR3 contains 14 residues. Germline V gives CDR1 SQVTM, CDR2 ANQGSEA. The CDR3 DNA follows: TGCAGCGTAGAAGGGGGACAGGGTGGAGATACGCAGTATTTT. Its protein product is CSVEGGQGGDTQYF.

The rearrangement uses TRBV25-1 and TRBJ1-1, with D possibly matching TRBD1 (5 bases). This CDR3 has 15 amino acids. Germline CDR1 reads MGHDK; CDR2 reads SYGVNS. V was clipped by 3 bases and J by 0 bases, with 11 bases between them. The CDR3 is CASSDWTTMNTEAFF. CDR3 coding DNA: TGTGCCAGCAGTGACTGGACAACTATGAACACTGAAGCTTTCTTT.

The chain recombines TRBV5-6 with TRBJ1-5; the D is unclear. Germline V lookup: CDR1 SGHDT, CDR2 YYEEEE. The CDR3 contains 13 residues. Trimming took off 2 bases at V and 4 bases at J, with 7 bases between the two ends. CDR3 in DNA: TGTGCCAGCAGCTTAAATGGGAATCAGCCCCAGCATTTT. Its protein product is CASSLNGNQPQHF. Full variable domain (rest looked up from reference TRBV5-6 and TRBJ1-5): DAGVTQSPTHLIKTRGQQVTLRCSPKSGHDTVSWYQQALGQGPQFIFQYYEEEERQRGNFPDRFSGHQFPNYSSELNVNALLLGDSALYLCASSLNGNQPQHFGDGTRLSIL.

The rearrangement links TRBV6-4 to TRBJ2-2, with TRBD2 matching 14 bases. J lost 3 bases, V lost 6 bases, and 6 bases had no gene match. CDR1 and CDR2 from the germline V gene are MRHNA and SNTAGT. The CDR3 loop spans 17 amino acids. The CDR3 sequence: CASRRLAGGPDTGELFF. CDR3 in DNA: TGTGCCAGCAGGAGACTAGCGGGGGGGCCCGACACCGGGGAGCTGTTTTTT.

The chain couples TRBV29-1 to TRBJ2-7; 9 bases align to TRBD1. The germline V gene encodes CDR1 SQVTM and CDR2 ANQGSEA. This CDR3 comprises 13 residues. Trimming took 5 bases from V and 6 from J; bases not matched to a gene: 8. CDR3 sequence (DNA): TGCAGCGTTACGACCGGGACAGGGCTCGAGCAGTACTTC. Encoded protein: CSVTTGTGLEQYF.

The chain links TRBV7-2 to TRBJ2-3, with TRBD2 identical over 12 bases. Trimming removed 5 bases from V and 2 bases from J; junction bases left unmatched: 5. This CDR3 has 16 residues. Germline V gene lookup returns CDR1 SGHTA and CDR2 FQGNSA. The CDR3 reads CASSTRLAGATDTQYF. The CDR3 DNA reads TGTGCCAGCAGCACTCGACTAGCGGGAGCCACAGATACGCAGTATTTT.

The chain employs TRBV5-1 and TRBJ2-2; D unresolved. Germline CDR1 is SGHRS and CDR2 is YFSETQ. CDR3 length equals 17 residues. Trimming left V 1 base short and J 1 base short, with 14 bases between. The CDR3 region is CASSLTLARGNTGELFF. The CDR3 DNA sequence: TGCGCCAGCAGCTTGACCTTAGCCCGAGGGAACACCGGGGAGCTGTTTTTT.

V is TRBV5-1 and J is TRBJ2-1; TRBD1 agrees at 7 bases. Germline-derived CDR1 and CDR2 are SGHRS and YFSETQ. The V and J ends lost 4 bases and 7 bases, in that order; junction bases with no gene match: 11. The CDR3 extends over 15 amino acids. The DNA for the CDR3 is TGCGCCAGCAGCCTTGGGAGACAGGGTAGAAATGAGCAGTTCTTC. Amino acids: CASSLGRQGRNEQFF.

This clone was detected once. This chain uses TRBV6-5 with TRBJ1-2; no definite D call. Germline CDR1 is MNHEY and CDR2 is SVGAGI. The length of the CDR3 is 13 residues. V was shortened by 6 bases and J by 2 bases, with 10 bases between the two germline ends. The CDR3 loop reads CASSHGPNYGYTF. The CDR3 DNA sequence: TGTGCCAGCAGCCACGGACCGAACTATGGCTACACCTTC.

The genes are TRBV10-2 and TRBJ1-2; weak D call: TRBD1 (6 bases). Between the trimmed V and J ends, which lost 2 bases and 7 bases, there was a span of 11 bases. Germline assignment: CDR1 WSHSY and CDR2 SAAADI. The CDR3 runs to 13 residues. The CDR3 region has the DNA TGCGCCAGCAGTGAGACCGGACAGACTGGCTACACCTTC. It translates to CASSETGQTGYTF.

V usage is TRBV27 and J usage is TRBJ2-7; either TRBD1 or TRBD2 may supply D (6 bases each). V was shortened by 6 bases and J by 2 bases, with 17 bases between the two germline ends. The CDR3 spans 15 residues. Germline V gives CDR1 MNHEY, CDR2 SMNVEV (reference sequence). This chain's CDR3 is CASRDGGAPTYEQYF. The CDR3 region has the DNA TGTGCCAGCAGGGACGGGGGCGCCCCAACCTACGAGCAGTACTTC.

The rearrangement joins TRBV5-4 to TRBJ1-3, with D unclear. This CDR3 has 15 residues. Germline V gives CDR1 SGHNT, CDR2 YYREEE (reference sequence). The ends were cut back, 0 bases at V and 0 bases at J, with 7 bases in the middle. In DNA form, the CDR3 reads TGTGCCAGCAGCTTGGAGGGATTCTCTGGAAACACCATATATTTT. Encoded protein: CASSLEGFSGNTIYF.

The chain has TRBV6-5 and TRBJ2-5; 9 bases are a match to TRBD2. CDR3 size: 15 residues. Germline lookup yields CDR1 MNHEY and CDR2 SVGAGI. Trimming at V came to 4 bases and at J to 5 bases, leaving 8 bases not matched to a gene. In nucleotides, the CDR3 is TGTGCCAGCAGTTCTCTCTCGGCGGGGGGGGAGACCCAGTACTTC. Its protein product is CASSSLSAGGETQYF.

This clone showed up just once. This rearrangement joins TRBV4-1 to TRBJ2-2, with unresolved D. In germline, CDR1 is MGHRA, CDR2 YSYEKL. Between the trimmed V and J ends, which lost 4 bases and 0 bases, there was a span of 12 bases. The CDR3 is 16 residues long. The CDR3 nucleotides read TGCGCCAGCAGCCCAATAGGGCTCACGAACACCGGGGAGCTGTTTTTT. Residues: CASSPIGLTNTGELFF.

V usage is TRBV15 and J usage is TRBJ2-3; D gene unclear. V gave up 0 bases and J gave up 3 bases, with 10 bases separating them. The CDR3 loop spans 15 amino acids. Germline lookup yields CDR1 LNHNV and CDR2 YYDKDF (reference sequence). In DNA form, the CDR3 reads TGTGCCACCAGCAGAGATAGACCCGGAACAGATACGCAGTATTTT. Protein sequence: CATSRDRPGTDTQYF.

The chain combines TRBV30 with TRBJ1-5; D gene unclear. Germline lookup yields CDR1 GTSNPN and CDR2 SVGIG (reference sequence). Trimming pared 0 bases from V and 4 bases from J, leaving 10 bases between. The CDR3 runs to 14 residues. This CDR3 reads CAWSVQSSNQPQHF. Written as DNA, the CDR3 is TGTGCCTGGAGTGTACAGTCTTCGAATCAGCCCCAGCATTTT.

The chain joins TRBV20-1 to TRBJ2-5; maybe TRBD2 (6 bases). The V gene's germline CDR1 is DFQATT and CDR2 SNEGSKA (reference sequence). Between the trimmed V and J ends, which lost 3 bases and 5 bases, there was a span of 7 bases. CDR3 length: 11 residues. This chain's CDR3 is CSASGGETQYF. The CDR3 bases are TGCAGTGCTAGTGGAGGGGAGACCCAGTACTTC.

The rearrangement uses TRBV9 and TRBJ1-4; no clear D gene. CDR1 and CDR2 (germline): SGDLS, YYNGEE. The germline V and J ends were trimmed by 0 bases and 0 bases, with 6 bases remaining between them. The CDR3 length is 15 residues. DNA for the CDR3: TGTGCCAGCAGCGTAGGGGGTGCAACTAATGAAAAACTGTTTTTT. As protein: CASSVGGATNEKLFF.

V gene TRBV7-2 combines with J gene TRBJ2-3; no clear D. Trimming pared 8 bases from V and 4 bases from J, leaving 10 bases between. CDR1 is SGHTA, CDR2 FQGNSA, per germline. The CDR3 covers 12 residues. For the CDR3, the DNA is TGTGCCAGCGGTCACCGTCCAGATACGCAGTATTTT. It encodes CASGHRPDTQYF.

This sequence joins TRBV7-9 and TRBJ1-1, with TRBD1 as a possible D gene (6 bases). This CDR3 comprises 15 residues. Germline CDR1 SEHNR, CDR2 FQNEAQ (reference sequence). V lost 5 bases to trimming and J lost 5 bases, with 18 bases between them. The CDR3 is CASSPGGGVDTEAFF. The CDR3 nucleotides read TGTGCCAGCAGCCCTGGAGGGGGAGTTGATACTGAAGCTTTCTTT. The full variable domain, with the rest looked up from reference TRBV7-9 and TRBJ1-1, is DTGVSQNPRHKITKRGQNVTFRCDPISEHNRLYWYRQTLGQGPEFLTYFQNEAQLEKSRLLSDRFSAERPKGSFSTLEIQRTEQGDSAMYLCASSPGGGVDTEAFFGQGTRLTVV.

The chain uses TRBV5-1 and TRBJ1-2; no clear D. Per germline, CDR1 SGHRS and CDR2 YFSETQ. The V end lost 4 bases, the J end lost 7 bases, and 17 bases lay between the germline ends. This CDR3 has 14 amino acids. The CDR3 loop is CASSLTPGFSGYTF. For the CDR3, the DNA is TGCGCCAGCAGCCTAACTCCCGGGTTTAGTGGCTACACCTTC.

The CDR3 loop reads CASSFRLATYSSTDTQYF. For the CDR3, the DNA is TGTGCCAGCAGCTTTAGGCTCGCGACCTATTCTAGCACAGATACGCAGTATTTT. This chain connects TRBV7-2 to TRBJ2-3; no firm D call. V was trimmed by 3 bases and J by 0 bases, leaving 19 bases between them. CDR3 length equals 18 residues. Germline CDR1 SGHTA, CDR2 FQGNSA.